This T cell receptor (beta chain) derives from a study of somatic mutations in cytotoxic T cells in rheumatoid arthritis. The data were produced by immunoSEQ multiplex PCR, yet TCRdb's version contains in-frame clones alone and is incomplete. The sample lists 13,000 or so clones; 74% were seen once. This CDR3 has 15 amino acids. Germline CDR1 MNHEY, CDR2 SVGAGI. Trimming at V came to 0 bases and at J to 7 bases, leaving 8 bases not matched to a gene. Material: CD8+ T cells sorted from blood. The rearrangement joins TRBV6-5 to TRBJ1-2; 7 nucleotides agree with TRBD1. This clonotype was obtained from an adult with rheumatoid arthritis. CDR3 sequence (DNA): TGTGCCAGCAGTTACTCTGCAGGGGGGCCTGTTGGCTACACCTTC. This gives the protein CASSYSAGGPVGYTF.